Listed below are T cell receptor beta chains from one sample, sequenced in a study of T cells in Graves' hyperthyroidism and ophthalmopathy. TCRdb passed the multiplex PCR reads through MiXCR, listing each CDR3 protein once. Here the sample spans 650,000 to 750,000 distinct CDR3 sequences, 14% being singletons. Material: blood. These TCRs come from a woman aged 18-29 years with Graves' hyperthyroidism. Both conserved end residues are part of each CDR3. A D gene is named only where the DNA matches it firmly. Clone size, where shown, is once, few, many, or a class for clones that have expanded.

J: TRBJ2-1
size: NA
V: TRBV9
D: NA
length: 13
CDR3: CASSVEDYNEQFF
DNA: TGTGCCAGCAGCGTAGAGGACTACAATGAGCAGTTCTTC

J: TRBJ2-2
size: many
V: TRBV6-1
D: NA
length: 16
CDR3: CASSEAPDLNTGELFF
DNA: TGTGCCAGCAGTGAAGCACCAGACCTGAACACCGGGGAGCTGTTTTTT

J: TRBJ2-1
size: few
V: TRBV9
D: NA
length: 17
CDR3: CASSPGPGGSSYNEQFF
DNA: TGTGCCAGCAGCCCAGGGCCAGGCGGTAGCTCCTACAATGAGCAGTTCTTC

J: TRBJ1-5
size: many
V: TRBV2
D: TRBD1
length: 15
CDR3: CASRGTEDSNQPQHF
DNA: TGTGCCAGCAGAGGGACAGAAGATAGCAATCAGCCCCAGCATTTT

J: TRBJ2-3
size: many
V: TRBV29-1
D: TRBD2
length: 15
CDR3: CSVVDAGANTDTQYF
DNA: TGCAGCGTTGTGGATGCGGGAGCGAACACAGATACGCAGTATTTT

J: TRBJ1-4
size: few
V: TRBV19
D: NA
length: 19
CDR3: CASSILKLDRSATNEKLFF
DNA: TGTGCCAGTAGTATTCTAAAACTCGACAGGTCTGCAACTAATGAAAAACTGTTTTTT

J: TRBJ1-2
size: few
V: TRBV2
D: NA
length: 14
CDR3: CASSEDPPGYGYTF
DNA: TGTGCCAGCAGTGAGGACCCGCCAGGCTATGGCTACACCTTC

J: TRBJ1-4
size: many
V: TRBV7-3
D: NA
length: 17
CDR3: CASSLSSELGDNEKLFF
DNA: TGTGCCAGCAGCTTAAGCTCAGAGCTCGGAGATAATGAAAAACTGTTTTTT

J: TRBJ1-4
size: NA
V: TRBV14
D: NA
length: 15
CDR3: CASSEYGRLHEKLFF
DNA: TGTGCCAGCAGCGAATACGGGAGACTCCATGAAAAACTGTTTTTT

J: TRBJ2-2
size: many
V: TRBV18
D: TRBD1
length: 17
CDR3: CASSAQQGAENTGELFF
DNA: TGTGCCAGCTCGGCCCAACAGGGGGCAGAGAACACCGGGGAGCTGTTTTTT

J: TRBJ1-5
size: few
V: TRBV20-1
D: TRBD1
length: 16
CDR3: CSADGDRDPSNQPQHF
DNA: TGCAGTGCCGACGGGGACAGGGACCCAAGCAATCAGCCCCAGCATTTT

J: TRBJ2-2
size: few
V: TRBV4-3
D: NA
length: 15
CDR3: CASSQDRTYPGELFF
DNA: TGCGCCAGCAGCCAAGATAGAACCTACCCCGGGGAGCTGTTTTTT

J: TRBJ1-1
size: many
V: TRBV12-3/TRBV12-4
D: NA
length: 13
CDR3: CASSLHRNTEAFF
DNA: TGTGCCAGCAGTTTACACAGAAACACTGAAGCTTTCTTT

J: TRBJ1-5
size: NA
V: TRBV9
D: NA
length: 13
CDR3: CASSVAEDQPQHF
DNA: TGTGCCAGCAGCGTGGCGGAAGATCAGCCCCAGCATTTT

J: TRBJ1-5
size: NA
V: TRBV7-9
D: NA
length: 17
CDR3: CASSLTGTHKPNQPQHF
DNA: TGTGCCAGCAGCTTAACCGGGACACATAAACCCAATCAGCCCCAGCATTTT

J: TRBJ2-1
size: many
V: TRBV28
D: TRBD1
length: 14
CDR3: CASKDRGPYNEQFF
DNA: TGTGCCAGCAAGGACAGGGGGCCTTACAATGAGCAGTTCTTC

J: TRBJ2-1
size: NA
V: TRBV14
D: TRBD2
length: 19
CDR3: CASSQGRVVSGRAYNEQFF
DNA: TGTGCCAGCAGCCAAGGGAGAGTGGTCAGCGGGAGGGCCTACAATGAGCAGTTCTTC

J: TRBJ1-1
size: NA
V: TRBV29-1
D: NA
length: 13
CDR3: CSVVGGRNTEAFF
DNA: TGCAGCGTTGTCGGGGGAAGAAACACTGAAGCTTTCTTT

J: TRBJ1-2
size: many
V: TRBV7-8
D: NA
length: 13
CDR3: CASSLELGYGYTF
DNA: TGTGCCAGCAGCTTAGAGTTGGGCTATGGCTACACCTTC

J: TRBJ2-7
size: many
V: TRBV20-1
D: NA
length: 16
CDR3: CSARGSVTRSSYEQYF
DNA: TGCAGTGCTAGAGGCTCGGTTACTCGAAGCTCCTACGAGCAGTACTTC

J: TRBJ1-2
size: NA
V: TRBV2
D: NA
length: 12
CDR3: CASRQYYYGYTF
DNA: TGTGCCAGCAGGCAGTACTACTATGGCTACACCTTC

J: TRBJ2-1
size: many
V: TRBV7-9
D: NA
length: 16
CDR3: CASSSVRAGQGMGQFF
DNA: TGTGCCAGCAGCTCCGTTCGGGCAGGGCAGGGTATGGGGCAGTTCTTC

J: TRBJ2-7
size: many
V: TRBV13
D: NA
length: 16
CDR3: CASSLAGSPLNYEQYF
DNA: TGTGCCAGCAGCCTCGCGGGGAGCCCCCTGAACTACGAGCAGTACTTC

J: TRBJ2-7
size: NA
V: TRBV7-9
D: NA
length: 13
CDR3: CASSLLAGMEQYF
DNA: TGTGCCAGCAGCTTACTCGCAGGTATGGAGCAGTACTTC

J: TRBJ2-3
size: many
V: TRBV7-9
D: NA
length: 15
CDR3: CASSLGTAYTDTQYF
DNA: TGTGCCAGCAGCTTAGGGACAGCATACACAGATACGCAGTATTTT

J: TRBJ2-6
size: NA
V: TRBV6-1
D: NA
length: 17
CDR3: CASRARDWGAGASVLTF
DNA: TGTGCCAGCAGGGCCCGGGACTGGGGGGCTGGGGCCAGCGTCCTGACTTTC

J: TRBJ2-6
size: many
V: TRBV3-1
D: TRBD1
length: 17
CDR3: CASSQDETGTGANVLTF
DNA: TGTGCCAGCAGCCAAGATGAGACAGGGACTGGGGCCAACGTCCTGACTTTC

J: TRBJ1-5
size: many
V: TRBV6-1
D: NA
length: 11
CDR3: CASSANQPQHF
DNA: TGTGCCAGCAGTGCGAATCAGCCCCAGCATTTT

J: TRBJ2-2
size: many
V: TRBV24-1
D: TRBD1
length: 15
CDR3: CATSQGAVDTGELFF
DNA: TGTGCCACCTCACAGGGGGCGGTGGACACCGGGGAGCTGTTTTTT

J: TRBJ2-7
size: many
V: TRBV6-2/TRBV6-3
D: NA
length: 17
CDR3: CASSARFSSVQIPEQYF
DNA: TGTGCCAGCAGCGCCCGATTCTCTAGCGTGCAAATTCCTGAGCAGTACTTC

J: TRBJ2-3
size: many
V: TRBV12-3/TRBV12-4
D: NA
length: 15
CDR3: CASSSIQSSTDTQYF
DNA: TGTGCCAGCAGTTCGATACAGTCTAGCACAGATACGCAGTATTTT

J: TRBJ1-5
size: NA
V: TRBV7-6
D: NA
length: 13
CDR3: CASSLRPAQPQHF
DNA: TGTGCCAGCAGCTTAAGGCCCGCGCAGCCCCAGCATTTT

J: TRBJ2-1
size: few
V: TRBV14
D: TRBD2
length: 17
CDR3: CASSQDRKASGRTEQFF
DNA: TGTGCCAGCAGCCAAGATCGTAAGGCTAGCGGGAGGACTGAGCAGTTCTTC

J: TRBJ1-2
size: many
V: TRBV12-3/TRBV12-4
D: NA
length: 13
CDR3: CAAQQEGRNGYTF
DNA: TGTGCCGCCCAACAGGAGGGGCGGAATGGCTACACCTTC

J: TRBJ2-3
size: many
V: TRBV5-5
D: TRBD2
length: 18
CDR3: CASSLDRTSGSLTDTQYF
DNA: TGTGCCAGCAGCTTGGACCGTACTAGCGGGAGTCTAACAGATACGCAGTATTTT

J: TRBJ1-1
size: few
V: TRBV5-8
D: TRBD1
length: 16
CDR3: CASSLVGGVKYTEAFF
DNA: TGTGCCAGCAGCTTGGTAGGGGGCGTGAAATACACTGAAGCTTTCTTT

J: TRBJ1-1
size: NA
V: TRBV12-3/TRBV12-4
D: NA
length: 12
CDR3: CASILAGVEAFF
DNA: TGTGCCAGCATTCTTGCAGGGGTTGAAGCTTTCTTT

J: TRBJ2-1
size: few
V: TRBV7-3
D: NA
length: 15
CDR3: CASSSNRGGGNEQFF
DNA: TGTGCCAGCAGCTCAAACAGGGGGGGGGGGAATGAGCAGTTCTTC

J: TRBJ2-2
size: NA
V: TRBV7-2
D: NA
length: 16
CDR3: CASSLAMYGGSGELFF
DNA: TGTGCCAGCAGCTTAGCTATGTATGGGGGGTCCGGGGAGCTGTTTTTT

J: TRBJ1-2
size: many
V: TRBV28
D: NA
length: 11
CDR3: CASSLNFGYTF
DNA: TGTGCCAGCAGTCTTAACTTCGGCTACACCTTC

J: TRBJ1-2
size: NA
V: TRBV12-3/TRBV12-4
D: TRBD1
length: 15
CDR3: CASSPSTGGAYGYTF
DNA: TGTGCCAGCAGTCCTTCGACAGGGGGCGCCTATGGCTACACCTTC

J: TRBJ2-7
size: many
V: TRBV28
D: NA
length: 15
CDR3: CASSPLMQGSHEQYF
DNA: TGTGCCAGCAGTCCCCTTATGCAGGGGTCCCACGAGCAGTACTTC

J: TRBJ2-1
size: NA
V: TRBV6-4
D: NA
length: 13
CDR3: CASSDSHADEQFF
DNA: TGTGCCAGCAGTGACTCGCACGCGGATGAGCAGTTCTTC

J: TRBJ1-1
size: many
V: TRBV5-8
D: NA
length: 17
CDR3: CASSPHVKQRLGTEAFF
DNA: TGTGCCAGCAGCCCTCACGTGAAGCAGCGCTTAGGCACTGAAGCTTTCTTT

J: TRBJ2-7
size: NA
V: TRBV6-1
D: NA
length: 13
CDR3: CASTATLFYEQYF
DNA: TGTGCCAGCACAGCGACACTCTTCTACGAGCAGTACTTC

J: TRBJ2-3
size: few
V: TRBV20-1
D: TRBD2
length: 13
CDR3: CSAPLAGDDTQYF
DNA: TGCAGTGCTCCGCTAGCGGGTGACGATACGCAGTATTTT

J: TRBJ1-2
size: once
V: TRBV4-1
D: NA
length: 14
CDR3: CASSQEPGIYGYTF
DNA: TGCGCCAGCAGCCAAGAACCGGGAATCTATGGCTACACCTTC

J: TRBJ2-5
size: NA
V: TRBV5-1
D: TRBD2
length: 16
CDR3: CASSLFPSGEQETQYF
DNA: TGCGCCAGCAGCTTGTTTCCTAGCGGGGAGCAAGAGACCCAGTACTTC

J: TRBJ2-7
size: many
V: TRBV30
D: NA
length: 13
CDR3: CAWRRDISYEQYF
DNA: TGTGCCTGGAGGAGGGACATCTCCTACGAGCAGTACTTC

J: TRBJ2-1
size: NA
V: TRBV20-1
D: TRBD1
length: 15
CDR3: CSARMTGGWYNEQFF
DNA: TGCAGTGCTAGGATGACAGGGGGCTGGTACAATGAGCAGTTCTTC

J: TRBJ1-2
size: NA
V: TRBV19
D: NA
length: 14
CDR3: CASSPQGANYGYAF
DNA: TGTGCCAGTAGCCCACAGGGTGCTAACTATGGCTACGCCTTC